Only a few counts were recorded for the clone carrying this TCR beta chain. Its target is unknown. TCR beta CDR3 regions were amplified from RNA transcripts. First-round RT-PCR of the TCR CDR3 relied on the HTBI primer set. From the multiplex PCR reads, TCRdb called clonotypes with MiXCR, one entry per CDR3 protein. The sample holds about 270,000 distinct CDR3 sequences, roughly 20% seen once. This sample is part of a study of T cells in Graves' hyperthyroidism and ophthalmopathy. Study-level information: The initial diagnosis was the point when peripheral blood was collected, ahead of any treatment.

Notes on the study in general: Ophthalmopathy was told apart from stable hyperthyroidism by a 13 V-J model.

Trimming took 4 bases from V and 0 from J, leaving 13 bases between them. The germline CDR1 and CDR2 sequences are SGHRS and YFSETQ. The length of the CDR3 is 16 residues. Duration under 3 months, a NOSPECS grade of at least 4, and a Clinical Activity Score of at least 3 characterized the ophthalmopathy patients. Material for sequencing was blood. The chain carries TRBV5-1 and TRBJ1-4; D possibly corresponds to TRBD1 (5 bases). The source of this sequence is a man younger than 40 with Graves' ophthalmopathy. The CDR3 loop reads CASSLRQTTTNEKLFF. The CDR3 DNA sequence: TGCGCCAGCAGCCTAAGACAGACCACAACTAATGAAAAACTGTTTTTT.